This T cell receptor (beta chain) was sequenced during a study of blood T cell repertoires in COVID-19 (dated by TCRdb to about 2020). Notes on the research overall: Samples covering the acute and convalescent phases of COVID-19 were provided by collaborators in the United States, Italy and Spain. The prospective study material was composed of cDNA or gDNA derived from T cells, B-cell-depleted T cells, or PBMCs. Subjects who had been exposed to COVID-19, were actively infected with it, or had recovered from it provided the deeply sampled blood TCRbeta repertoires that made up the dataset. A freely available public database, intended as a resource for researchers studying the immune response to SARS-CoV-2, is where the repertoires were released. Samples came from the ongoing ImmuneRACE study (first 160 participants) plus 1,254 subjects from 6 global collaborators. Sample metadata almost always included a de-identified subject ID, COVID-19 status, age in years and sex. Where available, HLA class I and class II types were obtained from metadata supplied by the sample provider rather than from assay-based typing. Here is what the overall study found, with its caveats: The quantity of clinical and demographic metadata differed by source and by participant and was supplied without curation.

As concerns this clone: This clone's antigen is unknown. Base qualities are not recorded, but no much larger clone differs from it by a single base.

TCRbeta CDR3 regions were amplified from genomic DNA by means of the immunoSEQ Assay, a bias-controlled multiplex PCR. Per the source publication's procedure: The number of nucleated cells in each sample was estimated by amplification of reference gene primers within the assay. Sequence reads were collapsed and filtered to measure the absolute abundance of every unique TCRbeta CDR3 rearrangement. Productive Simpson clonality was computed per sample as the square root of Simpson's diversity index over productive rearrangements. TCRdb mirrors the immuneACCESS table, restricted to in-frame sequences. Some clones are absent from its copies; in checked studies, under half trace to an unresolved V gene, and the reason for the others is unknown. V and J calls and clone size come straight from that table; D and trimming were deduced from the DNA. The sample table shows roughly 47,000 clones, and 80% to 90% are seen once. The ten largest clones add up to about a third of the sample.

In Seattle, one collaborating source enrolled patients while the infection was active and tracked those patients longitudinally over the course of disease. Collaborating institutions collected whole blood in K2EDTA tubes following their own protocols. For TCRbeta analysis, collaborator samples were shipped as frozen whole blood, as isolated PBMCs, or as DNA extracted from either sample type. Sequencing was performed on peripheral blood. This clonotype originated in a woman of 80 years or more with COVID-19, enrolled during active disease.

The CDR3 protein sequence reads: CASSPRQGYTYEQYF. The nucleotide sequence reads TGTGCCAGCAGCCCAAGACAGGGTTATACCTACGAGCAGTACTTC. The V and J genes are TRBV7-2 and TRBJ2-7; 7 bases in the junction line up with TRBD1. Based on the germline V gene, the CDR1 and CDR2 sequences are SGHTA and FQGNSA. V trim: 5 bases; J trim: 2 bases; unmatched bases: 9. There are 15 amino acids in the CDR3, from cysteine to phenylalanine inclusive. The kept DNA is CDR3 alone, 45 bases in frame from the first base.